This T cell receptor beta chain appears in the sequencing data of a study of CD8+CD57+ T cells in acquired aplastic anemia. For the study at large: DNA per sorted CD4+ or CD8+ sample ranged about 0.2 to 30 ug, averaging 3.2 ug.

An expansion of CD8+CD57+ cells by flow cytometry had been shown in patients chosen for sequencing. Genomic DNA constituted the template upon which TCR beta VDJ and CDR3 profiling was performed. TCRdb recomputed calls from the reads with MiXCR, one row per CDR3 protein. The sample yields 150,000 to 200,000 distinct CDR3 sequences, around 50% seen once. Germline V lookup: CDR1 SGHAT, CDR2 FQNNGV. This CDR3 is built from 14 residues. V lost 2 bases and J lost 5, with 13 bases in between. The chain is built from TRBV11-2 and TRBJ2-7, with D uncertain. Sequencing input: sorted CD4+, CD8+, or CD8+CD57+ T cells (not recorded which) from PBMCs. This sequence originates from a human donor with aplastic anemia. CDR3 residues: CASSLFSQWDEQYF. The CDR3 nucleotides read TGTGCCAGCAGCTTATTTTCACAATGGGACGAGCAGTACTTC.